This T cell receptor (beta chain) was retrieved from a study of human T cells and chemical hapten exposure. Overall study context: Reading of the patch tests, which applied 0.01% DPC to the upper back, occurred at 6 days. General study findings and limits: The number of TCRs above 1 in 1000 frequency did not change after DPC sensitization. Every donor had alopecia, and their immune response may therefore differ from healthy people's.

The library attached unique molecular identifiers to individual cDNA molecules. Each CDR3 protein gets one entry after TCRdb re-called the RACE reads with MiXCR. The sample carries more than 150,000 distinct CDR3 sequences, roughly 15% recorded once. Time point denoted: patch test 1, 2 weeks after DPC sensitization. As for treatment: therapeutic diphenylcyclopropenone sensitization with weekly scalp DPC. CDR3 length: 11 residues. Germline V CDR1 and CDR2: SGDLS, YYNGEE. Of note for this clonotype: Its target is unknown. Mismatch with germline at one junction end may stem from a read error.

The sequencing used whole blood, collected in connection with sensitization to the hapten diphenylcyclopropenone (DPC). The TCR originated in a woman in her twenties or thirties with alopecia areata. Some clones in this sample may be carry-over from other donors' samples. The gene calls are TRBV9 and TRBJ2-1, with D hard to call. The CDR3 is CASSVDKEQFF. In DNA, the CDR3 is TGTGCCAGCAGCGTAGACAAAGAGCAGTTCTTC.